This T cell receptor beta chain was captured in a study of cytomegalovirus exposure and HLA in healthy donors (dated by TCRdb to between 2016 and 2019). Some background on the complete study: In an earlier analysis of 550 to 750 of the donors, 276 Gb of sequence data and 95 million to 130 million unique TCR beta sequences from some 170 million T cells were reported. An early release covering some 640 HLA-typed donors comprised about 300 gigabases of sequencing data and tens of millions of unique TCR sequences. An earlier analysis of around 540 of the donors applied high-throughput TCR beta sequencing to assess whether each TCR beta V gene segment acted as functional or pseudogenic. The study aimed to test whether cataloging public T cell receptors could reveal signatures of past pathogen exposure. A later analysis re-analyzed previously published TCR beta repertoires from 600 to 850 donors and added high-resolution HLA genotyping to study TCR occurrence patterns. Typing coverage differed by locus: A, B, C, DRB1 and DQB1 were typed in about 620-630 donors, DQA1 in 500 to 550, DPA1 in some 570, and DPB1 in 450 to 490. Genome-wide SNP genotypes for about 65% of the 666 donors were used in a later genetic analysis, which treated that subset as a discovery cohort. Because of strong linkage in the cohort, 5 or 6 DR-DQ haplotypes were treated as single units for association and clustering. Using immunosequencing, the study profiled T cell repertoires from roughly 650 subjects and related those repertoires to cytomegalovirus serostatus. Rather than using new phenotypic data, the later analysis identified candidate immune exposures from TCR beta sequences and from how often those sequences occurred across donors. To predict cytomegalovirus infection status, the study brought together high-throughput TCR immunosequencing, statistical association of individual TCRs with disease status, and machine learning. Donor age, sex, ethnicity and CMV serostatus were compiled together with the repertoire data. Every discovery cohort repertoire had been produced on one sequencing platform. The genetic ancestry cluster associated with self-reported Caucasian donors included about four fifths of the 398 genotyped donors. HLA typing covered class I and class II loci at four-digit resolution. In addition to the first cohort of 666 subjects, a separate validation cohort of approximately 130 different subjects was used. On average, roughly 250,000 unique TCR beta nucleotide sequences were sequenced per donor among some 430 genotyped donors of the cohort, with about 17% of those sequences being non-productive. The full study reports these points: In a later analysis, HLA-associated TCR beta chains showed more clonal expansion and lower generation probabilities than non-associated chains that were equally common. Most TCR sequences were seen in very few donors, while some public TCRs were found in many individuals. Three of the identified cytomegalovirus-associated TCR beta chains were confirmed in vitro to be specific for cytomegalovirus antigens. In a later analysis, over 15,000 TCR beta sequences were associated with specific HLA alleles at a false discovery rate of 0.05. In this cohort, only TCR beta chains were sequenced, and detectable features were limited by the absence of alpha or paired-chain data. A cluster of highly shared sequence variants was judged likely to represent a technical artifact of the sequencing pipeline. Some IMGT-functional V segments, including TRBV6-2 and TRBV6-3, could not be told apart with the 87-base-pair reads, so those segments were excluded. The earlier analysis of 587 of the donors excluded roughly 17 rarely observed V segments, including chromosome 9 orphons, because counts were too low. An earlier analysis of around 600 of the donors showed that most TCR beta V segments appeared in productive rearrangements either about 87% or about 30% of the time, which broadly matched IMGT annotations. Correlated functional status among segregating V segments might be attributable to linkage disequilibrium, but an unknown experimental factor could not be ruled out. Because HLA typing was missing for some donors at each locus, association tests included only the typed subset. According to the authors, the approach could potentially be generalized to other disease states and immunological phenotypes. Compared with the approximately 670-donor mean, donors in an Asian-associated ancestry cluster had fewer N-insertions in productive TCRs, according to a later genetic analysis. A further reported finding was that TCR beta sequences accurately predicted the HLA-A and HLA-B alleles for most subjects in the first cohort. In the study, about 150 TCR beta chains were listed as associated with cytomegalovirus. The presence/absence analyses assumed that sequencing depth was roughly uniform across donors, and that assumption may not be true. Assigning TCR associations to individual alleles was difficult when HLA alleles, especially DR and DQ, strongly co-occurred. V-gene and J-gene trimming of TCR beta chains was associated with a missense DCLRE1C variant in a later genetic analysis, and the association was replicated in an independent cohort. Most CMV-associated TCR beta chains appeared to be HLA-restricted in a later analysis, and the HLA associations seemed to be driven largely by CMV exposure. The classifier was reported to diagnose cytomegalovirus status with high specificity and sensitivity in both the original and validation cohorts. The only immune exposure information available for the cohort was CMV serostatus. In a later analysis, TCR association rates were found to vary across HLA loci, with the most associated TCRs seen for DRB1 alleles and the fewest for HLA-C alleles. A later analysis reported that several top co-occurrence clusters appeared linked to parvovirus B19, influenza, CMV and Epstein-Barr virus.

The CDR3 holds 15 amino acids from the cysteine to the phenylalanine. Only the CDR3 DNA is retained, 45 bases long and in frame from the first base. From the germline V gene (reference sequence), CDR1 is SEHNR and CDR2 is FQNEAQ. A word on this clone: The specificity of this receptor is unknown. A read error may produce the germline difference seen at one junction end.

Receptor libraries were prepared by the immunoSEQ multiplex PCR assay. A mixture of 60 forward primers for TCR Vbeta segments and 13 reverse primers for TCR Jbeta segments was used in the multiplex PCR. The CDR3 region of rearranged TCR beta genes was amplified from genomic DNA by a multiplex PCR assay. The amplified TCR beta libraries were sequenced on the Illumina HiSeq System as 87-base-pair reads. Regarding the original processing steps: A later analysis counted tens of millions of unique TCR beta chains across the 500 to 850 repertoires, and approximately 11 million of these chains were shared by at least two donors. Raw reads were error-corrected and collapsed into unique sequences by a nearest-neighbor algorithm in which closely related sequences were merged to remove PCR and sequencing errors. To assign V, D and J gene segments, CDR3 sequences were aligned to IMGT reference sequences. Each retained sequence needed at least a six-nucleotide match to both a V gene segment and a J gene segment. Rearrangements were called productive when the CDR3 lacked stop codons and stayed in frame with V and J; all others were non-productive. CDR3 was defined according to IMGT convention as the region running from the second conserved V-encoded cysteine to the conserved J-encoded phenylalanine. The earlier analysis of 587 of the donors excluded any sequence lacking an unambiguous match to a single V gene segment. An earlier analysis of 587 of the donors classified V segments as functional when productive rearrangements were above 56.7% and as segregating when the standard deviation between donors was above 5%. To diagnose cytomegalovirus status from the catalog of TCR beta chain sequences, a statistical classification framework was built. A later analysis assigned V and J genes by comparing TCR nucleotide sequences with IMGT/GENE-DB human TR gene sequences. In a later analysis, CDR3 sequences and most-parsimonious VDJ recombination scenarios were assigned using the TCRdist pipeline. In a later analysis, each TCR beta chain was defined by its CDR3 amino acid sequence together with its V-gene family, and reads lacking a unique V-gene family were excluded. In a later analysis, fewer than 650 highly shared, low-generation-probability nucleotide sequences were removed to address suspected cross-contamination and a sequencing artifact. For each public chain, a later analysis derived a clonal expansion index from normalized ranks of inferred template counts within each repertoire. In a later analysis, generation probabilities were computed with a VDJ recombination model fitted to out-of-frame rearrangements, and the resulting probabilities were checked against IGoR. A later analysis scored TCR-TCR, TCR-HLA and TCR-CMV co-occurrence with hypergeometric tests, applying a repertoire-size bias correction to TCR pairs. False discovery rates were estimated in a later analysis by permuting HLA or CMV assignments 20 times. A later analysis grouped co-occurring TCRs with DBSCAN, adding TCRdist sequence similarity when clustering within HLA-allele-positive subsets. For co-occurrence clustering, repertoires with fewer than 30,000 or more than 120,000 public chains were excluded, along with roughly 5 repertoires with anomalous nucleotide sharing. The immuneACCESS repertoire file appears here via TCRdb, limited to in-frame rearrangements. These files lack a portion of the clones; in checked studies, under half of the deficit traces to unresolved V genes, and the cause of the others is not known. V, J and clone size reflect that table, while D and trimming were determined from the DNA. The sample yields under 200,000 clones; around 86% were counted once. The ten largest clones add up to roughly 6% of the sample.

In total, approximately 690 healthy bone marrow donors made up the cohort. All cohort members were sampled while nominally healthy, although unrecorded immune exposures were likely present. The donor was CMV seropositive and belonged to the group of around 300 seropositive cohort members. A peripheral blood sample was provided by each donor, and peripheral blood mononuclear cells were used for TCR beta sequencing. The Qiagen DNeasy Blood Extraction Kit was used to extract genomic DNA from the blood cell samples. The sequenced sample consisted of PBMCs. The rearranged segments are TRBV7-9 and TRBJ2-3, and TRBD2 may be the D gene, going by 6 matching bases. The sequence derives from a man aged 40-49 years in good health and CMV-seropositive. The CDR3 protein is CSSSLGRQTRGTQYF. The DNA reads as follows: TGTTCCAGCAGCTTAGGGAGACAGACCCGGGGGACGCAGTATTTT.